The text below deals with one T cell receptor beta chain. Its antigen is not known. The data originate from a study of neurological immune-mediated disorders. The CDR3 spans 16 residues. V was clipped by 5 bases and J by 6 bases; unmatched bases: 9. TCRdb recomputed calls from the 5' RACE reads with MiXCR, one row per CDR3 protein. The data contain 100,000 to 150,000 distinct CDR3 sequences, approximately 3.2% of them seen just once; the ten biggest clones take up 1.3%. Study-wide points: HTLV-1-associated myelopathy had the most TCR clonal expansion, and multiple sclerosis had the least, less than healthy controls.

2 million unsorted PBMCs were stored in RNAlater at -80 °C before RNA extraction. The material sequenced was PBMCs. The chain is built from TRBV12-3 or TRBV12-4 and TRBJ2-5; 13 bases are a match to TRBD2. The TCR was taken from a woman aged 25 to 39 with multiple sclerosis. The CDR3 DNA is TGTGCCAGCAGTCCCGGGACTAGCGGGGCAGAAAAGACCCAGTACTTC. Its translation: CASSPGTSGAEKTQYF.